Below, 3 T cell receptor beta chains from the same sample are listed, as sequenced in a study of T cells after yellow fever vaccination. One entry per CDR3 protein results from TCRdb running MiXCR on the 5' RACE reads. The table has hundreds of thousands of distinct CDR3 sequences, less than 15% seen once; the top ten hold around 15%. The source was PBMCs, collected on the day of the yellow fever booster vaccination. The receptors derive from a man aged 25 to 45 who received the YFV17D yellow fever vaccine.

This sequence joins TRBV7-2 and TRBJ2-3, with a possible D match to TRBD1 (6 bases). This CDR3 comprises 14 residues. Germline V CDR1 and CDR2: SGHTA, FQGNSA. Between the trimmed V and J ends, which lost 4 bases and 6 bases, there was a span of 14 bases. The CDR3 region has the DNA TGTGCCAGCAGCTCGGGACATGGCAGGGATACGCAGTATTTT. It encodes CASSSGHGRDTQYF.

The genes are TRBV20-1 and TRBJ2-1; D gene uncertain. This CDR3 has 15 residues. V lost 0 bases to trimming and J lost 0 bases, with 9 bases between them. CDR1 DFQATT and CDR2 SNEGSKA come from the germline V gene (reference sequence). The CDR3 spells CSARDWQVSYNEQFF. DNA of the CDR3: TGCAGTGCTAGAGATTGGCAGGTCTCCTACAATGAGCAGTTCTTC.

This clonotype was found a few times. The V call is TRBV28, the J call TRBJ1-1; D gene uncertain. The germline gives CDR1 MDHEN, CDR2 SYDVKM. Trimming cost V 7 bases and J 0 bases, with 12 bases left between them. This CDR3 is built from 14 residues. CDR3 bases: TGTGCCAGCACCGCCCCAACGGTGAACACTGAAGCTTTCTTT. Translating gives CASTAPTVNTEAFF.